This paragraph covers one T cell receptor (beta chain) sequence. Germline V lookup: CDR1 SEHNR, CDR2 FQNEAQ (reference sequence). The CDR3 is 14 amino acids. V lost 11 bases to trimming and J lost 2 bases, with 15 bases between them. The table came from immunoSEQ multiplex PCR; TCRdb's copy has only in-frame clones and leaves some out. The table has hundreds of thousands of clones, roughly 88% seen once. The entry originates in a study of shared T cell receptors in the human thymus. This sample was also put to use in a study of human thymus T cells. That study reports: Corrective surgery for congenital heart defects was being performed on the healthy Finnish infants who served as donors. Resections were taken during corrective heart surgery, and the thymus tissue came from these. Apparent bias marked the V and J gene usage of thymic and blood repertoires.

The chain joins TRBV7-9 to TRBJ2-2; possibly TRBD2 for D (6 bases). The sample was thymocytes. This clonotype was obtained from a boy in the first two years of life with a congenital heart defect. The CDR3 DNA is TGTGCCGCCGTCAGGGAGGAAAACACCGGGGAGCTGTTTTTT. It encodes CAAVREENTGELFF.